The rows below give T cell receptor beta chains drawn from one sample of a study of blood T cell repertoires in COVID-19. This table comes from immunoSEQ multiplex PCR, and its TCRdb copy is limited to in-frame clones, with some not included. The table includes more than 200,000 clones, roughly 91% detected once. The sequencing input was PBMCs or T cells enriched from blood (not recorded which). These receptors all come from a woman between 25 and 40 years old who had recovered from COVID-19. Both conserved end residues are part of each CDR3. Each record gives: V gene, CDR3 length, D gene, clone size, J gene, CDR3 protein, CDR3 DNA. A D gene is named only where the DNA matches it firmly. Clone size is shown for a subset of rows, as once, few, many or a class of expanded clone.

v_gene: TRBV11-2
len: 13
d_gene: .
abundance: .
j_gene: TRBJ2-1
CDR3aa: CASSLRLLQGQFF
CDR3nt: TGTGCCAGCAGCTTGAGACTGCTCCAAGGGCAGTTCTTC

v_gene: TRBV5-1
len: 15
d_gene: .
abundance: .
j_gene: TRBJ1-3
CDR3aa: CASSSWGVSGNTIYF
CDR3nt: TGCGCCAGCAGCTCCTGGGGAGTCTCTGGAAACACCATATATTTT

v_gene: TRBV5-8
len: 11
d_gene: .
abundance: .
j_gene: TRBJ1-2
CDR3aa: CASSLTGRYTF
CDR3nt: TGTGCCAGCAGCTTGACGGGTCGCTACACCTTC

v_gene: TRBV5-1
len: 14
d_gene: .
abundance: .
j_gene: TRBJ1-4
CDR3aa: CASSLQGLGEKLFF
CDR3nt: TGCGCCAGCAGCTTGCAGGGTTTGGGGGAAAAACTGTTTTTT

v_gene: TRBV2
len: 14
d_gene: TRBD2
abundance: .
j_gene: TRBJ2-7
CDR3aa: CASTRRTSGDEQYF
CDR3nt: TGTGCCAGCACCCGACGGACTAGCGGGGACGAGCAGTACTTC

v_gene: TRBV5-8
len: 16
d_gene: TRBD1
abundance: .
j_gene: TRBJ1-4
CDR3aa: CASSQGQGVTNEKLFF
CDR3nt: TGTGCCAGCAGCCAGGGACAGGGAGTGACTAATGAAAAACTGTTTTTT

v_gene: TRBV6-5
len: 14
d_gene: TRBD2
abundance: .
j_gene: TRBJ2-7
CDR3aa: CASSRLAGVNEQYF
CDR3nt: TGTGCCAGCAGTCGACTAGCGGGAGTCAACGAGCAGTACTTC

v_gene: TRBV29-1
len: 13
d_gene: .
abundance: .
j_gene: TRBJ1-1
CDR3aa: CSVGRGPNTEAFF
CDR3nt: TGCAGCGTTGGGAGGGGCCCGAACACTGAAGCTTTCTTT

v_gene: TRBV30
len: 14
d_gene: .
abundance: once
j_gene: TRBJ1-5
CDR3aa: CAWSGTDSRQPQHF
CDR3nt: TGTGCCTGGAGTGGGACAGACAGCCGGCAGCCCCAGCATTTT

v_gene: TRBV12-3/TRBV12-4
len: 13
d_gene: .
abundance: .
j_gene: TRBJ1-2
CDR3aa: CASSLNRNYGYTF
CDR3nt: TGTGCCAGCAGTTTAAACAGGAACTATGGCTACACCTTC

v_gene: TRBV5-1
len: 16
d_gene: .
abundance: .
j_gene: TRBJ1-5
CDR3aa: CASSLAGGDSNQPQHF
CDR3nt: TGCGCCAGCAGCTTGGCCGGAGGGGATAGCAATCAGCCCCAGCATTTT